This TCR beta chain was obtained from a study of CD8 T cells in ankylosing spondylitis. Study-wide findings and caveats: Reported data indicate significant enrichment of disease-linked clones within matched ankylosing spondylitis synovial fluid. What seemed typical of ankylosing spondylitis blood was a TCR beta motif built from fewer than ten highly homologous variants. Earlier reports found some motif variants in synovial fluid and blood in reactive arthritis.

Quantitative 5'-RACE with molecular barcodes generated TCR beta libraries. TCRdb recomputed calls from the 5' RACE reads with MiXCR, one row per CDR3 protein. The sample lists 130,000 or so distinct CDR3 sequences; roughly 18% were seen once. The CDR3 runs 13 residues. Trimming shortened V by 1 base and J by 4 bases, and 7 bases separated the two germline ends. CDR1 is MGHRA, CDR2 YSYEKL, per germline. This clonotype showed up many times. The antigen remains undetermined. Source material: blood, either unsorted or a sorted T cell fraction (not recorded which). The TCR sequence derives from a male donor with ankylosing spondylitis. The gene calls are TRBV4-1 and TRBJ1-1; no clear D. CDR3 DNA: TGCGCCAGCAGCCAAGCCAGGAGCACTGAAGCTTTCTTT. This encodes CASSQARSTEAFF.